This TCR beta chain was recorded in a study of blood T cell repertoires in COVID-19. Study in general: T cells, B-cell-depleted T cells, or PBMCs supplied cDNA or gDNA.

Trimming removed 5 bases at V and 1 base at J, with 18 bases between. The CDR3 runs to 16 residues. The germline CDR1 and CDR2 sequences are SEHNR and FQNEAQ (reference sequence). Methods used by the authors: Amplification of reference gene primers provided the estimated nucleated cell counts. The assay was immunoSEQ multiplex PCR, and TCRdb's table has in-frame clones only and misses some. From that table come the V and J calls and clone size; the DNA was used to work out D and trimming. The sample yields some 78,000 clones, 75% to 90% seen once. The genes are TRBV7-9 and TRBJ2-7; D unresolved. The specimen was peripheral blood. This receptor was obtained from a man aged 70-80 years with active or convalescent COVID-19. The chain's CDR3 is CASSPIGSGISYEQYF. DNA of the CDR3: TGTGCCAGCAGCCCTATTGGGTCAGGAATTTCCTACGAGCAGTACTTC. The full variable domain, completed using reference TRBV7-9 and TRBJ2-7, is DTGVSQNPRHKITKRGQNVTFRCDPISEHNRLYWYRQTLGQGPEFLTYFQNEAQLEKSRLLSDRFSAERPKGSFSTLEIQRTEQGDSAMYLCASSPIGSGISYEQYFGPGTRLTVT.